Below are 25 T cell receptor beta chains sequenced from a single sample in a study of blood T cell repertoires in COVID-19. The repertoire was sequenced with immunoSEQ multiplex PCR; TCRdb's copy has only in-frame clones and lacks some. The sample records fewer than 200,000 clones, about nine tenths being singletons. The sample was PBMCs or T cells enriched from blood (not recorded which). These receptors were collected from a woman between 18 and 29 years old who had recovered from COVID-19.

The chain uses TRBV11-2 and TRBJ1-6, with D perhaps matching TRBD1 (6 bases). With 0 bases removed from V and 5 bases from J, the gap between germline ends came to 8 bases. This CDR3 spans 15 amino acids. The germline V gene encodes CDR1 SGHAT and CDR2 FQNNGV. The CDR3 loop is CASSLEGQNNSPLHF. The CDR3 DNA sequence: TGTGCCAGCAGCTTAGAGGGACAAAATAATTCACCCCTCCACTTT.

Only a few counts were recorded for this clone. J is TRBJ1-2 and V is TRBV21-1. TRBV21-1 is a recognized pseudogene. The CDR3 sequence is 17 residues long. For the CDR3, the DNA is TGTGCCAGCAGCAAAGTCGCGGTGCGGGATCGGGACTATGGCTACACCTTC. This sequence encodes CASSKVAVRDRDYGYTF.

V is TRBV6-1 and J is TRBJ2-5; the match to TRBD1 covers 7 bases. This CDR3 is 18 amino acids long. The V and J ends lost 4 bases and 4 bases, in that order; junction bases with no gene match: 18. CDR1 is MNHNS, CDR2 SASEGT, per germline. The CDR3 is CASSVSSLLRGIGETQYF. The CDR3 region has the DNA TGTGCCAGCAGTGTCTCCAGCTTACTCAGGGGGATCGGAGAGACCCAGTACTTC.

This chain joins TRBV28 and TRBJ2-7; 10 bases are shared with TRBD1. V shed 10 bases, J shed 0 bases, and the junction held 3 bases outside the gene matches. CDR1 is MDHEN, CDR2 SYDVKM, per germline. The CDR3 totals 13 residues. The CDR3 DNA follows: TGTGCCATCCGGGACAGGGGCTCCTACGAGCAGTACTTC. Its protein product is CAIRDRGSYEQYF.

This clone was recorded once. The chain combines TRBV4-3 with TRBJ2-2; perhaps TRBD2 as D (6 bases). The V end was cut by 4 bases, the J end by 6 bases, with 9 bases between. The CDR3 loop spans 13 amino acids. Germline CDR1 is LGHNA and CDR2 is YSLEER. The CDR3 DNA is TGCGCCAGCAGCCTAGGGACTGCCGGGGAGCTGTTTTTT. Its translation is CASSLGTAGELFF.

This chain joins TRBV5-1 and TRBJ2-7; 7 nucleotides line up with TRBD1. The V and J ends lost 0 bases and 1 base, in that order; junction bases with no gene match: 4. This CDR3 spans 15 amino acids. CDR1 and CDR2 from the germline V gene are SGHRS and YFSETQ. The CDR3 loop is CASSLGGQASYEQYF. CDR3 DNA: TGCGCCAGCAGCTTGGGCGGACAGGCGTCCTACGAGCAGTACTTC.

The rearrangement links TRBV2 to TRBJ2-2; 11 nucleotides align to TRBD1. V was pared by 2 bases and J by 7 bases, with 9 bases of the junction left unmatched. The CDR3 is 17 residues long. Germline values: CDR1 SNHLY, CDR2 FYNNEI. In DNA form, the CDR3 reads TGTGCCAGCAGTGAACTAGGGAGGACAGGGGGCGGCGGGGAGCTGTTTTTT. Residues: CASSELGRTGGGGELFF. The complete variable domain, with remaining parts taken from reference TRBV2 and TRBJ2-2, reads EPEVTQTPSHQVTQMGQEVILRCVPISNHLYFYWYRQILGQKVEFLVSFYNNEISEKSEIFDDQFSVERPDGSNFTLKIRSTKLEDSAMYFCASSELGRTGGGGELFFGEGSRLTVL.

The chain employs TRBV7-2 and TRBJ2-5; 12 bases are a match to TRBD2. Germline lookup yields CDR1 SGHTA and CDR2 FQGNSA. The CDR3 has 16 amino acids. V trimming: 5 bases; J trimming: 2 bases; junction bases outside the gene matches: 6. CDR3 in DNA: TGTGCCAGCAGCAAAGGGACTAGCGGGCCACAAGAGACCCAGTACTTC. Protein: CASSKGTSGPQETQYF.

V usage is TRBV7-2 and J usage is TRBJ2-5; possible D gene TRBD2, 6 bases. Trimming stripped 7 bases from V and 4 bases from J, with 16 bases between. The CDR3 is 14 amino acids. Germline V gene lookup returns CDR1 SGHTA and CDR2 FQGNSA. The CDR3 region is CASTLDVGGETQYF. The CDR3 DNA reads TGTGCCAGCACCCTAGACGTCGGGGGAGAGACCCAGTACTTC.

The rearrangement links TRBV19 to TRBJ2-2, with D tentatively TRBD1 (6 bases). The CDR3 spans 14 residues. Trimming shortened V by 5 bases and J by 3 bases, and 10 bases separated the two germline ends. CDR1 and CDR2 from the germline V gene are LNHDA and SQIVND (reference sequence). The CDR3 spells CASSSPGDTGELFF. The DNA for the CDR3 is TGTGCCAGTAGTTCGCCAGGGGACACCGGGGAGCTGTTTTTT.

This clone has a handful of counts. Other DNA sequences of this sample code for an identical CDR3. The chain employs TRBV9 and TRBJ2-1; D unresolved. Germline CDR1 is SGDLS and CDR2 is YYNGEE. This CDR3 comprises 13 residues. V lost 0 bases and J lost 5, with 6 bases in between. As DNA, the CDR3 is TGTGCCAGCAGCGTAGGGCAGGACAATGAGCAGTTCTTC. Its translation: CASSVGQDNEQFF.

This clone was detected only a few times. The V and J genes are TRBV11-3 and TRBJ2-1; 12 nucleotides match TRBD2. CDR3 length: 15 residues. V shed 3 bases and J 8 bases; nucleotides not matched to a gene: 5. The germline V gene has CDR1 SGHNT and CDR2 YENEEA. CDR3 DNA sequence: TGTGCCAGCAGCTTGGGGCTAGCGGGAGGGGATGAGCAGTTCTTC. This gives the protein CASSLGLAGGDEQFF.

The chain couples TRBV19 to TRBJ1-1; the match to TRBD1 covers 11 bases. V gave up 10 bases and J gave up 2 bases; unmatched junction bases: 9. The CDR3 consists of 15 residues. Germline values: CDR1 LNHDA, CDR2 SQIVND (reference sequence). The CDR3 bases are TGTGCCACACGGACAGGGGGCGAAGTAAACACTGAAGCTTTCTTT. Amino acid sequence: CATRTGGEVNTEAFF.

The gene calls are TRBV27 and TRBJ2-2, with 9 nucleotides matching TRBD2. V was pared by 6 bases and J by 3 bases, with 8 bases of the junction left unmatched. The CDR3 contains 16 residues. Germline V lookup: CDR1 MNHEY, CDR2 SMNVEV (reference sequence). CDR3 DNA sequence: TGTGCCAGCAGAACCGGAGCGGGGGGCGACACCGGGGAGCTGTTTTTT. It codes for CASRTGAGGDTGELFF.

V usage is TRBV6-5 and J usage is TRBJ2-1; TRBD1 agrees at 7 bases. The germline V gene has CDR1 MNHEY and CDR2 SVGAGI. J lost 15 bases, V lost 0 bases, and 11 bases had no gene match. The CDR3 runs to 14 residues. The chain's CDR3 is CASSYSYNRDSGFF. The CDR3 nucleotides are TGTGCCAGCAGTTACTCGTATAACCGGGACAGTGGGTTCTTC.

This sequence joins TRBV6-5 and TRBJ1-1; TRBD1 matches at 7 bases. CDR1 MNHEY and CDR2 SVGAGI come from the germline V gene. There are 13 residues in the CDR3. Germline trimming cut 6 bases from V and 4 bases from J; bases unmatched to any gene: 5. CDR3 sequence (DNA): TGTGCCAGCAGCCCGGGACAGCTCACTGAAGCTTTCTTT. This sequence encodes CASSPGQLTEAFF.

This clone has a handful of counts. The chain uses TRBV3-1 (or the pseudogene TRBV3-2) and TRBJ2-3; 9 bases line up with TRBD2. This CDR3 has 15 amino acids. V lost 3 bases and J lost 5; bases outside the gene matches: 6. The germline CDR1 and CDR2 sequences are LGHDT and YNNKEL (reference sequence). CDR3 sequence reads: CASSQRLAVVDTQYF. CDR3 in DNA: TGTGCCAGCAGCCAGAGACTAGCGGTTGTAGATACGCAGTATTTT.

The count of this clone is one. Other DNA sequences in the same sample also yield this CDR3. V is TRBV4-3 and J is TRBJ1-5; TRBD1 matches at 8 bases. The J segment lost 6 bases and the V segment lost 4 bases, leaving 2 bases of the junction unmatched. Germline values: CDR1 LGHNA, CDR2 YSLEER. This CDR3 spans 13 amino acids. The CDR3: CASSPDRAQPQHF. The CDR3 DNA reads as TGCGCCAGCAGCCCGGACAGGGCTCAGCCCCAGCATTTT.

The chain employs TRBV6-4 and TRBJ2-7; 10 nucleotides align to TRBD2. The CDR3 runs to 17 residues. V lost 2 bases to trimming and J lost 0 bases; unmatched junction nucleotides: 7. Germline CDR1 reads MRHNA; CDR2 reads SNTAGT. CDR3 residues: CASSDPSSGRFSYEQYF. The DNA for the CDR3 is TGTGCCAGCAGTGACCCCTCTAGCGGGAGATTCTCCTACGAGCAGTACTTC.

The V gene is TRBV25-1, the J gene TRBJ2-2; 8 bases align to TRBD1. Germline V gene sequence: CDR1 MGHDK, CDR2 SYGVNS. The V and J ends lost 8 bases and 6 bases, in that order; junction bases with no gene match: 17. CDR3 length: 17 amino acids. CDR3 sequence reads: CASQGSGGQIRAGELFF. Written as DNA, the CDR3 is TGTGCCAGCCAAGGATCAGGGGGCCAGATTAGGGCCGGGGAGCTGTTTTTT. The full variable domain, in which reference TRBV25-1 and TRBJ2-2 provide the parts outside the CDR3, is EADIYQTPRYLVIGTGKKITLECSQTMGHDKMYWYQQDPGMELHLIHYSYGVNSTEKGDLSSESTVSRIRTEHFPLTLESARPSHTSQYLCASQGSGGQIRAGELFFGEGSRLTVL.

This clone was found once. The V gene is TRBV5-1, the J gene TRBJ1-2, with 10 bases fitting TRBD1. Germline V gene sequence: CDR1 SGHRS, CDR2 YFSETQ. The CDR3 loop spans 14 amino acids. The V gene end was trimmed by 4 bases and the J gene end by 6 bases; junction bases not matched to a gene: 6. CDR3 loop: CASSHGDRGNGYTF. Written as DNA, the CDR3 is TGCGCCAGCAGCCACGGGGACAGGGGTAATGGCTACACCTTC.

CDR3 sequence: CASSYDTGGSPLHF. The CDR3 coding sequence is TGTGCCAGCAGCTACGACACAGGCGGTTCACCCCTCCACTTT. This chain joins TRBV7-9 and TRBJ1-6, with a possible D match to TRBD1 (5 bases). The CDR3 spans 14 residues. V was cut by 4 bases and J by 9 bases, with 13 bases left in between. Germline CDR1 reads SEHNR; CDR2 reads FQNEAQ (reference sequence). Supplemented by reference TRBV7-9 and TRBJ1-6, the full variable domain reads DTGVSQNPRHKITKRGQNVTFRCDPISEHNRLYWYRQTLGQGPEFLTYFQNEAQLEKSRLLSDRFSAERPKGSFSTLEIQRTEQGDSAMYLCASSYDTGGSPLHFGNGTRLTVT.

The chain recombines TRBV10-2 with TRBJ2-1, with 7 bases lining up with TRBD1. The CDR3 has 15 residues. The V segment lost 11 bases and the J segment 0 bases; nucleotides outside the gene matches: 10. Germline CDR1 WSHSY, CDR2 SAAADI. The DNA of the CDR3 is TGCGCCGGCGGCCAGGGGGTGAGCTCCTACAATGAGCAGTTCTTC. As protein: CAGGQGVSSYNEQFF.

The J gene is TRBJ2-1, the V gene TRBV30; the D gene is possibly TRBD1 (5 bases). V lost 4 bases, J lost 9 bases, and 16 bases lay in between. The CDR3 spans 13 residues. Germline CDR1 and CDR2: GTSNPN and SVGIG (reference sequence). CDR3 DNA: TGTGCCTGGACAGGGATGAGCGTGGGTGAGCAGTTCTTC. Its translation: CAWTGMSVGEQFF. Full variable domain (outside the CDR3, taken from reference TRBV30 and TRBJ2-1): SQTIHQWPATLVQPVGSPLSLECTVEGTSNPNLYWYRQAAGRGLQLLFYSVGIGQISSEVPQNLSASRPQDRQFILSSKKLLLSDSGFYLCAWTGMSVGEQFFGPGTRLTVL.

The V call is TRBV30, the J call TRBJ1-6; TRBD1 matches 7 bases. V trimming: 4 bases; J trimming: 10 bases; junction bases outside the gene matches: 13. The CDR3 sequence is 15 residues long. The V gene's germline CDR1 is GTSNPN and CDR2 SVGIG (reference sequence). CDR3 nucleotide sequence: TGTGCCTGGAATCCGACAGGGCGGGGGGACTCACCCCTCCACTTT. This sequence encodes CAWNPTGRGDSPLHF. The full variable domain, rest sourced from reference TRBV30 and TRBJ1-6, is SQTIHQWPATLVQPVGSPLSLECTVEGTSNPNLYWYRQAAGRGLQLLFYSVGIGQISSEVPQNLSASRPQDRQFILSSKKLLLSDSGFYLCAWNPTGRGDSPLHFGNGTRLTVT.